These 17 T cell receptor beta chains were all obtained from the same sample, sequenced in a study of OX40 agonist ivuxolimab in advanced cancers. Clones were read by immunoSEQ multiplex PCR, and TCRdb kept only the in-frame ones, dropping some. Here the sample spans about 61,000 clones, 86% being singletons. Source: CD4+ or CD8+ T cells sorted from blood, taken in a trial of the OX40 agonist ivuxolimab. Every receptor here comes from an adult with an advanced solid tumor such as melanoma, head and neck, liver or kidney cancer.

The rearrangement uses TRBV2 and TRBJ1-1; D call uncertain. The germline CDR1 and CDR2 sequences are SNHLY and FYNNEI. This CDR3 region has 14 residues. Trimming took off 4 bases at V and 0 bases at J, with 9 bases between the two ends. The CDR3 sequence is CASSVELMNTEAFF. DNA for the CDR3: TGTGCCAGCAGTGTCGAATTAATGAACACTGAAGCTTTCTTT. Full variable domain (remainder filled in from reference TRBV2 and TRBJ1-1): EPEVTQTPSHQVTQMGQEVILRCVPISNHLYFYWYRQILGQKVEFLVSFYNNEISEKSEIFDDQFSVERPDGSNFTLKIRSTKLEDSAMYFCASSVELMNTEAFFGQGTRLTVV.

The gene calls are TRBV9 and TRBJ1-3; D gene unclear. Germline loops: CDR1 SGDLS, CDR2 YYNGEE. There are 14 residues in the CDR3. Trimming removed 5 bases at V and 4 bases at J, with 13 bases between. In nucleotides, the CDR3 is TGTGCCAGCAGTGTTCTTCCCGGAGGAAACACCATATATTTT. It translates to CASSVLPGGNTIYF.

This clone was seen just once. The CDR3 nucleotides are TGTGCCAGCAGCCTCCTAGAAAACATTCAGTACTTC. Amino acid sequence: CASSLLENIQYF. V is TRBV28 and J is TRBJ2-4; unclear D gene. Per the germline V gene, CDR1 is MDHEN and CDR2 is SYDVKM. V shed 6 bases and J shed 5 bases, with 8 bases lying between them. The CDR3 length is 12 residues.

The chain carries TRBV23-1 and TRBJ2-1, with 10 positions matching TRBD2. TRBV23-1 is identified as an open reading frame with a role that is uncertain. The CDR3 has 14 amino acids. The trim removed 2 bases at V and 8 bases at J, leaving 3 bases unmatched. CDR3 sequence (DNA): TGCGCCAGCAGTCAACCGGGACTAGCGCATGAGCAGTTCTTC. Protein: CASSQPGLAHEQFF.

The chain uses TRBV18 and TRBJ1-1, with D unresolved. V was pared by 6 bases and J by 1 base, with 9 bases between. CDR1 and CDR2 from the germline V gene are KGHSH and LQKENI. There are 13 residues in the CDR3. This CDR3 is CASSAVSNTEAFF. The CDR3 DNA is TGTGCCAGCTCTGCCGTCTCGAACACTGAAGCTTTCTTT.

The V and J genes are TRBV5-4 and TRBJ2-2; TRBD2 agrees at 11 bases. Germline V gene sequence: CDR1 SGHNT, CDR2 YYREEE (reference sequence). J lost 6 bases, V lost 0 bases, and 7 bases had no gene match. The CDR3 totals 17 residues. The CDR3 reads CASSLGKLAGEAGELFF. In DNA, the CDR3 is TGTGCCAGCAGCTTGGGAAAACTAGCGGGAGAAGCCGGGGAGCTGTTTTTT.

V usage is TRBV11-3 and J usage is TRBJ2-2; D unclear. Germline values: CDR1 SGHNT, CDR2 YENEEA. Trimming took 1 base from V and 5 from J, leaving 5 bases between them. The CDR3 is made up of 13 amino acids. The CDR3 nucleotides read TGTGCCAGCAGCTTAGGGGGTACCGGGGAGCTGTTTTTT. It yields the protein CASSLGGTGELFF. The full variable domain, with the rest looked up from reference TRBV11-3 and TRBJ2-2, is EAGVVQSPRYKIIEKKQPVAFWCNPISGHNTLYWYLQNLGQGPELLIRYENEEAVDDSQLPKDRFSAERLKGVDSTLKIQPAELGDSAVYLCASSLGGTGELFFGEGSRLTVL.

The chain carries TRBV30 and TRBJ2-7, with unresolved D. Germline values: CDR1 GTSNPN, CDR2 SVGIG (reference sequence). V was cut by 0 bases and J by 0 bases, with 12 bases left in between. The CDR3 length is 15 residues. Here the CDR3 DNA reads TGTGCCTGGAGTGTATCCCCACAGCGCTCCTACGAGCAGTACTTC. It translates to CAWSVSPQRSYEQYF.

The chain links TRBV7-9 to TRBJ1-4, with D tentatively TRBD1 (5 bases). CDR1 is SEHNR and CDR2 is FQNEAQ in the germline V gene (reference sequence). The CDR3 sequence is 15 residues long. Between the trimmed V and J ends, which lost 1 base and 5 bases, there was a span of 11 bases. CDR3 sequence: CASSLDAGRNEKLFF. CDR3 nucleotide sequence: TGTGCCAGCAGCTTAGATGCAGGGAGAAATGAAAAACTGTTTTTT.

DNA of the CDR3: TGTGCCAGCAGTCCGACGGGGAATGAGCAGTTCTTC. This gives the protein CASSPTGNEQFF. This chain links TRBV28 with TRBJ2-1; D possibly corresponds to TRBD2 (5 bases). Germline V gene data show CDR1 as MDHEN and CDR2 as SYDVKM. CDR3 size: 12 residues. V was shortened by 5 bases and J by 7 bases, with 9 bases between the two germline ends.

The CDR3: CSARTGNYEQYF. The CDR3 nucleotides are TGCAGCGCTAGAACCGGGAACTACGAGCAGTACTTC. The chain carries TRBV29-1 and TRBJ2-7; D perhaps matches TRBD2 (5 bases). The germline V and J ends were trimmed by 7 bases and 3 bases, with 13 bases remaining between them. CDR1 is SQVTM and CDR2 is ANQGSEA in the germline V gene. CDR3 size: 12 residues.

The chain recombines TRBV2 with TRBJ2-5; no clear D gene. This CDR3 has 14 residues. Trimming pared 8 bases from V and 5 bases from J, leaving 18 bases between. CDR1 SNHLY and CDR2 FYNNEI come from the germline V gene. This chain's CDR3 is CASCQNGGKETQYF. In DNA form, the CDR3 reads TGTGCCAGCTGCCAGAACGGTGGCAAGGAGACCCAGTACTTC.

CDR3 DNA sequence: TGTGCCAGCAGCGTAGAAGGACAGGCGACTGGAAACACCATATATTTT. Protein sequence: CASSVEGQATGNTIYF. This chain joins TRBV9 and TRBJ1-3; TRBD1 aligns across 7 bases. V was pared by 0 bases and J by 2 bases, with 5 bases of the junction left unmatched. This CDR3 comprises 16 residues. Germline V gene sequence: CDR1 SGDLS, CDR2 YYNGEE.

As DNA, the CDR3 is TGTGCCAGCAGCTTGGAAACTGGGGAGCTGTTTTTT. This encodes CASSLETGELFF. This chain links TRBV7-3 with TRBJ2-2; D gene unclear. Germline V lookup: CDR1 SGHTA, CDR2 FQGTGA. Trimming took 3 bases from V and 8 from J, leaving 7 bases between them. The CDR3 covers 12 residues.

The chain couples TRBV19 to TRBJ2-1; the match to TRBD1 covers 9 bases. The CDR3 sequence is 15 residues long. Germline CDR1 reads LNHDA; CDR2 reads SQIVND (reference sequence). The ends lost 3 bases at V and 5 bases at J; junction bases unmatched: 5. The CDR3 region has the DNA TGTGCCAGTAGTATTGGACAGGGGCTCCACAATGAGCAGTTCTTC. This encodes CASSIGQGLHNEQFF. The variable domain in full, with the rest retrieved from reference TRBV19 and TRBJ2-1, is DGGITQSPKYLFRKEGQNVTLSCEQNLNHDAMYWYRQDPGQGLRLIYYSQIVNDFQKGDIAEGYSVSREKKESFPLTVTSAQKNPTAFYLCASSIGQGLHNEQFFGPGTRLTVL.

The gene calls are TRBV18 and TRBJ1-1; 9 positions match TRBD1. The length of the CDR3 is 14 residues. After removal of 4 bases from V and 5 bases from J, the junction contained 5 bases not matched to a gene. Per germline, CDR1 KGHSH and CDR2 LQKENI. The CDR3 reads CASSQFDRGTEAFF. The CDR3 DNA follows: TGTGCCAGCTCACAATTCGACAGGGGGACTGAAGCTTTCTTT.

The V gene is TRBV19, the J gene TRBJ1-4; TRBD1 might be the D (5 bases). Between the trimmed V and J ends, which lost 10 bases and 5 bases, there was a span of 17 bases. This CDR3 region has 14 residues. Germline V gene lookup returns CDR1 LNHDA and CDR2 SQIVND (reference sequence). Written as DNA, the CDR3 is TGTGCCACCTCCGGGGGACGGTCGAATGAAAAACTGTTTTTT. Translating it yields CATSGGRSNEKLFF. Combining the CDR3 with reference TRBV19 and TRBJ1-4 gives the whole variable domain DGGITQSPKYLFRKEGQNVTLSCEQNLNHDAMYWYRQDPGQGLRLIYYSQIVNDFQKGDIAEGYSVSREKKESFPLTVTSAQKNPTAFYLCATSGGRSNEKLFFGSGTQLSVL.